Judged by abundance, the clone carrying this TCR beta chain is medium-sized. Its antigen is still unknown. This CDR3 is also generated by other DNA sequences in the sample. This entry belongs to a study of graft-versus-host responses after intestinal transplantation. Study context: Anti-thymocyte globulin served as induction for all recipients, who then took tacrolimus and steroids for 3 to 4 years.

The repertoire was sequenced with immunoSEQ multiplex PCR; TCRdb's copy has only in-frame clones and lacks some. Of about 66,000 clones detected, 90% appear once; the ten largest clones hold roughly 1.3%. The CDR3 extends over 13 amino acids. Trimming took off 2 bases at V and 0 bases at J, with 4 bases between the two ends. The germline gives CDR1 MNHEY, CDR2 SVGAGI. Whole-study findings and limits: Subjects displaying graft-donor T cell macrochimerism possessed elevated graft-versus-host to host-versus-graft clonal ratios inside allografts. GvH clones surfaced in recipient marrow, some emerging earlier in ileum or blood. Declining HvG levels early post-transplant were linked to peak circulating GvH clone levels.

This sequence originates from a human donor who received an intestinal transplant. The genes are TRBV6-5 and TRBJ1-2; D remains unclear. Source: unstimulated CD8+ T cells sorted from spleen or lymph node cells, taken before intestinal transplant. CDR3 coding DNA: TGTGCCAGCAGTTACGAGGCTAACTATGGCTACACCTTC. Translated: CASSYEANYGYTF.